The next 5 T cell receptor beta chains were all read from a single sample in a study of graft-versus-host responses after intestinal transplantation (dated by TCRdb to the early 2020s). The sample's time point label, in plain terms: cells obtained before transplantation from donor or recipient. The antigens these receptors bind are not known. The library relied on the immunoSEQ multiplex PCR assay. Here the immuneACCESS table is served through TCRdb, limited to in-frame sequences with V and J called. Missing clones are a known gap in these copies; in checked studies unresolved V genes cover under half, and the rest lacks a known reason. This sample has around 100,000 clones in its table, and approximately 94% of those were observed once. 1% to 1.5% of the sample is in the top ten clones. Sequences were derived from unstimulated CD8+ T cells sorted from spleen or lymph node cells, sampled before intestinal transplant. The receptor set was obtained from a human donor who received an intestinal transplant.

The CDR3 DNA sequence: TGTGCCAGCAGTATGACCGGGGCGCGGAACACTGAAGCTTTCTTT. Translation gives CASSMTGARNTEAFF. The rearrangement joins TRBV27 to TRBJ1-1; possibly TRBD1 for D (5 bases). The CDR3 is 15 amino acids. Trimming left V 5 bases short and J 1 base short, with 14 bases between. Per germline, CDR1 MNHEY and CDR2 SMNVEV (reference sequence).

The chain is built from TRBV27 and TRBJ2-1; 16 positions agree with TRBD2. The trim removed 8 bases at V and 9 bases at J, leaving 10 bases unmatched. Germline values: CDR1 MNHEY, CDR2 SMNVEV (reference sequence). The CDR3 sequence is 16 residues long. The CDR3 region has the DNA TGTGCCAGCGGACACCCCGGGACTAGCGGGGGGGTTGAGCAGTTCTTC. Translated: CASGHPGTSGGVEQFF.

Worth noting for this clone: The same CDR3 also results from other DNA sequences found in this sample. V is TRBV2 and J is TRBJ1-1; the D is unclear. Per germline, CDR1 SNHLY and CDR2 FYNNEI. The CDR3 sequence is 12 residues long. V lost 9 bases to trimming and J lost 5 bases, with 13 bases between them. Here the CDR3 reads CASANRMTEAFF. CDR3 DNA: TGTGCCAGTGCCAATAGGATGACTGAAGCTTTCTTT.

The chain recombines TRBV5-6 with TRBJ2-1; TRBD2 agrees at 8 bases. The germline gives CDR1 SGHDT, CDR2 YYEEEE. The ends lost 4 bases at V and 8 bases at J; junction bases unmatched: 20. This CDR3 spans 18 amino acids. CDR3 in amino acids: CASSPPRGAGGYVDEQFF. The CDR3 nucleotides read TGTGCCAGCAGCCCACCGCGTGGGGCGGGGGGTTATGTAGATGAGCAGTTCTTC.

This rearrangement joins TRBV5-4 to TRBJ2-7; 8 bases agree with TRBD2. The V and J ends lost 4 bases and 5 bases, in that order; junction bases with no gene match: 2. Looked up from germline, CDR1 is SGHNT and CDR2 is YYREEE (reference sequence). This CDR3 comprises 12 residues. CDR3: CASSPGGNEQYF. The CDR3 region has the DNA TGTGCCAGCAGCCCGGGGGGGAACGAGCAGTACTTC.